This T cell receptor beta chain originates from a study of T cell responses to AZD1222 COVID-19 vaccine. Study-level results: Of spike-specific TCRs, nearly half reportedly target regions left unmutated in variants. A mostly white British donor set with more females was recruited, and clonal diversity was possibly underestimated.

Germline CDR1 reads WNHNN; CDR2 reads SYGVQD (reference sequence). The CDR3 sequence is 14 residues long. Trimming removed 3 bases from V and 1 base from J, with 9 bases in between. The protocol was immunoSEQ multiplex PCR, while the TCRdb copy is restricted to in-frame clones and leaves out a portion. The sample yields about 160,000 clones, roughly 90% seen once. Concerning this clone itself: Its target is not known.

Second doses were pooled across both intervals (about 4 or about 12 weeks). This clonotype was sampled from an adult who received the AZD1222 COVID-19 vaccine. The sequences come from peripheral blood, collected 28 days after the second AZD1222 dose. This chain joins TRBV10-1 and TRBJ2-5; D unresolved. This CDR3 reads CASSDSGIQETQYF. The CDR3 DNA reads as TGCGCCAGCAGTGATTCAGGTATCCAAGAGACCCAGTACTTC.